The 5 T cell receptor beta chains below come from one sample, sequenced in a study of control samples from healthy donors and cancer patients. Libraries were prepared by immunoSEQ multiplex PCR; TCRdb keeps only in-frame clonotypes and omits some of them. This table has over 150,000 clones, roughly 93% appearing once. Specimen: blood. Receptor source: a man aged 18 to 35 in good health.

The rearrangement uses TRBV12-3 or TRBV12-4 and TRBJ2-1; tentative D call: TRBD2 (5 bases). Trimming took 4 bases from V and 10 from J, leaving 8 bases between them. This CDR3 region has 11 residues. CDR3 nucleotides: TGTGCCAGCAGTTCTAGGAGGGAGCAGTTCTTC. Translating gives CASSSRREQFF.

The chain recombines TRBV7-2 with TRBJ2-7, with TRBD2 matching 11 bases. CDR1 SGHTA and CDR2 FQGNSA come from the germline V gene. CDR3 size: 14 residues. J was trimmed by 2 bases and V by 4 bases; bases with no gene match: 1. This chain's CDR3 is CASSWGLAAYEQYF. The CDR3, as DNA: TGTGCCAGCAGCTGGGGACTAGCGGCCTACGAGCAGTACTTC.

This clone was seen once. CDR3: CASSLGQSNIVKNIQYF. The CDR3 coding sequence is TGTGCCAGCAGCTTAGGCCAGTCTAATATTGTCAAAAACATTCAGTACTTC. The V and J genes are TRBV7-8 and TRBJ2-4, with D unresolved. Germline CDR1 SGHVS, CDR2 FQNEAQ. V lost 1 base to trimming and J lost 3 bases, with 16 bases between them. This CDR3 region has 17 residues. The whole variable domain, filled in from reference TRBV7-8 and TRBJ2-4, reads GAGVSQSPRYKVAKRGQDVALRCDPISGHVSLFWYQQALGQGPEFLTYFQNEAQLDKSGLPSDRFFAERPEGSVSTLKIQRTQQEDSAVYLCASSLGQSNIVKNIQYFGAGTRLSVL.

The CDR3 sequence is CASSEPGGITGELFF. The CDR3 DNA reads TGTGCCAGCAGTGAGCCGGGGGGGATCACCGGGGAGCTGTTTTTT. The rearrangement links TRBV6-1 to TRBJ2-2, with 8 bases identical to TRBD2. In germline, CDR1 is MNHNS, CDR2 SASEGT. V trimming: 3 bases; J trimming: 4 bases; junction bases outside the gene matches: 4. This CDR3 comprises 15 residues.

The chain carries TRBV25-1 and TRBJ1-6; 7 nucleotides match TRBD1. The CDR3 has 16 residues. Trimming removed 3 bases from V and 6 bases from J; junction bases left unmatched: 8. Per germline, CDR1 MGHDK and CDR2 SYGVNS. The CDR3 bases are TGTGCCAGCAGTGATCCCAGGGGGAAAGGTAATTCACCCCTCCACTTT. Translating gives CASSDPRGKGNSPLHF.